This T cell receptor (beta chain) was sequenced in a study of PD-1 blockade in classical Hodgkin lymphoma. Comment on this clone: As yet, its antigen is unknown.

The study, taken as a whole, reports: Diversity in CD4+ TCRs, unlike that measured in CD8+ TCRs, had risen significantly by C4D1. The study found complete responders had baseline diversity similar to newly diagnosed patients. Reported findings placed baseline TCR diversity lower in newly diagnosed patients (compared with healthy donors).

Every one of the patients relapsed after autologous stem cell transplantation (brentuximab vedotin exposure was variable). Best responses included complete response and partial response; otherwise, the best response was progressive disease. Data came from immunoSEQ multiplex PCR; TCRdb stores just in-frame clones and leaves some out. The data show 66,000 or so clones, with over 55% seen just once and 9% to 10% held by the top ten. V trimming: 0 bases; J trimming: 6 bases; junction bases outside the gene matches: 3. Germline lookup yields CDR1 SEHNR and CDR2 FQNEAQ (reference sequence). The CDR3 sequence is 14 residues long.

The receptor's source is a human donor with classical Hodgkin lymphoma. This chain uses TRBV7-9 with TRBJ2-7; 9 nucleotides agree with TRBD1. This specimen was peripheral blood mononuclear cells (PBMCs), taken before the second cycle of nivolumab. The CDR3 region is CASSLAGTGSEQYF. The CDR3 DNA follows: TGTGCCAGCAGCTTAGCCGGGACAGGGTCCGAGCAGTACTTC. Combining the CDR3 with reference TRBV7-9 and TRBJ2-7 gives the whole variable domain DTGVSQNPRHKITKRGQNVTFRCDPISEHNRLYWYRQTLGQGPEFLTYFQNEAQLEKSRLLSDRFSAERPKGSFSTLEIQRTEQGDSAMYLCASSLAGTGSEQYFGPGTRLTVT.